Here is one T cell receptor beta chain with its context. Antigen: not known. Using RNA transcripts as the source, TCR beta CDR3 regions were amplified. The HTBI set primed first-round TCR CDR3 RT-PCR. MiXCR was run by TCRdb on the multiplex PCR reads, yielding one entry per CDR3 protein. This table holds some 530,000 distinct CDR3 sequences, 22% found once. These data come from a study of T cells in Graves' hyperthyroidism and ophthalmopathy. Study-wide points: Among thyroid clonotypes expanded above 0.001, most also appeared in blood.

The sample was blood. The receptor's source is a woman aged 65 to 85 with Graves' ophthalmopathy.

The CDR3 protein is CASSLSSQSYGYTF. CDR3 sequence (DNA): TGTGCCAGCAGCTTATCTTCGCAATCCTATGGCTACACCTTC. V is TRBV7-2 and J is TRBJ1-2; no definite D call. The germline V gene encodes CDR1 SGHTA and CDR2 FQGNSA. V gave up 2 bases and J gave up 4 bases, with 11 bases separating them. The CDR3 is 14 residues long.